This T cell receptor beta chain was captured by sequencing in a study of tumor-infiltrating lymphocytes in primary liver carcinoma. For the study at large: Samples had roughly 3.65 to 7.5 million productive TCRbeta reads, comparable between tissue types.

Comment on this clonotype: The antigen is undetermined. The junction does not match germline at one end; this may be a read error.

Scientists recovered RNA and DNA together from around 20-30 mg of unsorted bulk tissue. Tumors were each sampled at five separate regions. Findings and limits, study-wide: It was in tumors, not blood, that the top-250-clone fraction was significantly higher (p = 0.039). About 7-25% of top clones, no more, were shared by all five regions.

CDR1 MNHNS and CDR2 SASEGT come from the germline V gene. The CDR3 extends over 12 amino acids. Using a constant-region primer together with ProtoScript II reverse transcriptase, TCR beta cDNA was made from 500 ng of total RNA. Researchers made the TCR beta libraries by running three nested multiplex PCR rounds with slightly modified ARM-PCR. For approximately 11 cycles apiece, the opening two PCR rounds ran with TRBV1-TRBV30 forward primers and a C-beta reverse primer. One entry per CDR3 protein results from TCRdb running MiXCR on the multiplex PCR reads. Here the sample spans about 99,000 distinct CDR3 sequences, more than 65% being singletons.

V usage is TRBV6-1 and J usage is TRBJ2-7; a weak D match, TRBD1 (6 bases). The sequence was collected from a woman aged 55-69 years with primary liver carcinoma and hepatitis B virus infection. The sequenced material came from liver tumor tissue from sampling region 5. Subset specified: tumor region T5, tumor centre. CDR3 nucleotide sequence: TGTGCCGGCGGACAGCACTCCTACGAACAGTACTTC. Translated: CAGGQHSYEQYF.